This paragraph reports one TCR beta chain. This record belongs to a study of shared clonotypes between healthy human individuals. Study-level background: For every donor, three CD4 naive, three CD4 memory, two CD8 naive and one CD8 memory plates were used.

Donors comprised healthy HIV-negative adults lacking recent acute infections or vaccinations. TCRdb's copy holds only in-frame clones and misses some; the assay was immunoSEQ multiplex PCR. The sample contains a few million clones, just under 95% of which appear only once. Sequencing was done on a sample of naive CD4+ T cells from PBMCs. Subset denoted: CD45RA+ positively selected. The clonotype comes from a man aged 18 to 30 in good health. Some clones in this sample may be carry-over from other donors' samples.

The CDR3 nucleotides read TGCAGCGCCGTGGACAGGAGAAACTACGAGCAGTACTTC. It encodes CSAVDRRNYEQYF. The rearrangement uses TRBV29-1 and TRBJ2-7; 7 bases align to TRBD1. The CDR3 length is 13 residues. Germline lookup yields CDR1 SQVTM and CDR2 ANQGSEA. After removal of 7 bases from V and 3 bases from J, the junction contained 9 bases not matched to a gene.